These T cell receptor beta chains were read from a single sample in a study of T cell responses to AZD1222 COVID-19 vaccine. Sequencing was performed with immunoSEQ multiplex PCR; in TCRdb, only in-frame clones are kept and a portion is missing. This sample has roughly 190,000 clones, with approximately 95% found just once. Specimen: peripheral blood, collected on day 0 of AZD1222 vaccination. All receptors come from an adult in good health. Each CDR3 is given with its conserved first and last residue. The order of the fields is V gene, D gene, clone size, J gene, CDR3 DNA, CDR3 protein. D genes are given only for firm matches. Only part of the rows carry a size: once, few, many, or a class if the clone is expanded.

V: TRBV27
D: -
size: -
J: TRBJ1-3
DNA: TGTGCCAGCAGTTTAACTTCTGGAAACACCATATATTTT
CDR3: CASSLTSGNTIYF

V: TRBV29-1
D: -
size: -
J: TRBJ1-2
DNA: TGCAGCGTTGGCAGGGACGATGGCTACACCTTC
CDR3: CSVGRDDGYTF

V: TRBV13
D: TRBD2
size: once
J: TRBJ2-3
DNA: TGTGCCAGCAGTGGGAGACTAGCGGGGACAGATACGCAGTATTTT
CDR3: CASSGRLAGTDTQYF

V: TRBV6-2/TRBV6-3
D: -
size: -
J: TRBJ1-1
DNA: TGTGCCAGCAGTTACTCGAGTAGGGTGGAGGTCGAGACTGAAGCTTTCTTT
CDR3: CASSYSSRVEVETEAFF

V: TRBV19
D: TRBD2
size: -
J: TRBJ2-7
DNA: TGTGCCAGTAGTATGCTAGCGGGAAGCTCCTACGAGCAGTACTTC
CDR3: CASSMLAGSSYEQYF

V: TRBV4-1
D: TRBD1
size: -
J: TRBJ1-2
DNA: TGCGCCAGCAGCCAAGAAGGAGGGGGCCACTATGGCTACACCTTC
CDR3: CASSQEGGGHYGYTF

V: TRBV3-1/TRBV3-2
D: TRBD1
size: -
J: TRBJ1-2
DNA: TGTGCCAGCAGCCAACCACAGGGGAACTATGGCTACACCTTC
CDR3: CASSQPQGNYGYTF

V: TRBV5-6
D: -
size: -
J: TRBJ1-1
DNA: TGTGCCAGCAGTAGGGGTCACCCCATGAACACTGAAGCTTTCTTT
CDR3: CASSRGHPMNTEAFF

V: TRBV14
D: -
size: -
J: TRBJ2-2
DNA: TGTGCCAGCAGCCAACCCGGCTCTACCGGGGAGCTGTTTTTT
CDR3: CASSQPGSTGELFF

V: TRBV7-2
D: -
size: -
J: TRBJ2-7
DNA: TGTGCCAGCAGCTCCAGGGATACCTACGAGCAGTACTTC
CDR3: CASSSRDTYEQYF

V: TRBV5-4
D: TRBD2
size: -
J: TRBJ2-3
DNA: TGTGCCAGCAGCCGCACTAGCGGGCCGTTCACAGATACGCAGTATTTT
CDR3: CASSRTSGPFTDTQYF

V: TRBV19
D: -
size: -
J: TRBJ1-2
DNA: TGTGCCAGTAGTATAGGGCAGGGTAGAGGCTACACCTTC
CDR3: CASSIGQGRGYTF

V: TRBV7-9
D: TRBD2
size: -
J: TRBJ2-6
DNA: TGTGCCAGCAGCGCTCCACTAGCGGGAGTCATCTCTGGGGCCAACGTCCTGACTTTC
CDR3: CASSAPLAGVISGANVLTF

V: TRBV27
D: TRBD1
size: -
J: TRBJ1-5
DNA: TGTGCCAGCGGTCAGGGGGTCAGGGGCAATCAGCCCCAGCATTTT
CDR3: CASGQGVRGNQPQHF

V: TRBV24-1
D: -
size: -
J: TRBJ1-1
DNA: TGTGCCACCAGTGATCTCTCCCGGGGGGTTAGGAACACTGAAGCTTTCTTT
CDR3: CATSDLSRGVRNTEAFF

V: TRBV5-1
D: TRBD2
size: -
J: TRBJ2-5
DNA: TGCGCCAGCAGCCCCCTACTAGCGGGGCAAGAGACCCAGTACTTC
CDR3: CASSPLLAGQETQYF

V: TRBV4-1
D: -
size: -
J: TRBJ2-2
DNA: TGCGCCAGCAGCCAAATCGGGACCCCCGGGGAGCTGTTTTTT
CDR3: CASSQIGTPGELFF

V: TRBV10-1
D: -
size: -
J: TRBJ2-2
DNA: TGCGCCAGCAGTGAACGCCCCGGGGAGCTGTTTTTT
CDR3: CASSERPGELFF

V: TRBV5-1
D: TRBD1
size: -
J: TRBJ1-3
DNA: TGCGCCAGCAGCTTGGGTGGACAGGTCTTTGGAAACACCATATATTTT
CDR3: CASSLGGQVFGNTIYF

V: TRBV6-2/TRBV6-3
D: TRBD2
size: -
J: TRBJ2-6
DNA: TGTGCCAGCAGTTACTCGAGACTAGCGGGAGGTCCTGGGGCCAACGTCCTGACTTTC
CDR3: CASSYSRLAGGPGANVLTF

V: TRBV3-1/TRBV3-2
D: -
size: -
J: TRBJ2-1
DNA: TGTGCCAGCAGCCTCCGAAGGACTACCGTCCGCAATGAGCAGTTCTTC
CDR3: CASSLRRTTVRNEQFF

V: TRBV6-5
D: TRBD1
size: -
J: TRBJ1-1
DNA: TGTGCCAGCAGACTGGACAGGGACACTGAAGCTTTCTTT
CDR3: CASRLDRDTEAFF

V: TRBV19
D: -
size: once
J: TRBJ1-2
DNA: TGTGCCAGTGGGCCTCAGGCCTGGAGTAACTATGGCTACACCTTC
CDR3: CASGPQAWSNYGYTF

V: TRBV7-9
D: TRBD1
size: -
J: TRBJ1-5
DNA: TGTGCCAGCAGCGGACAGGGGGCAAGCAATCAGCCCCAGCATTTT
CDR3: CASSGQGASNQPQHF

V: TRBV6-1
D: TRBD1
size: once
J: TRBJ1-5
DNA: TGTGCCAGCAGTGCTTGGACAGGGGGCCCCCTCAATATGGGTCAGCCCCAGCATTTT
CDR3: CASSAWTGGPLNMGQPQHF

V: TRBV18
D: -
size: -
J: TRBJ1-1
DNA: TGTGCCAGCTCAAACACAACTACTTTCAGGGGTCTTAGCACTGAAGCTTTCTTT
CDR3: CASSNTTTFRGLSTEAFF

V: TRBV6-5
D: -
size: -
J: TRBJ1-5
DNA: TGTGCCAGCAGTTCCCATGGGGGCACGGATCAGCCCCAGCATTTT
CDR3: CASSSHGGTDQPQHF

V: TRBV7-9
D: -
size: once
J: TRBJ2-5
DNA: TGTGCCAGCAGGGCCGGGACCCCCGTGTGGGGCCAAGAGACCCAGTACTTC
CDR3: CASRAGTPVWGQETQYF

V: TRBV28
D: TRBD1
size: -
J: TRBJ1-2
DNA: TGTGCCAGCAGTTTAGAAGGGGGCGATCCTTCGATCGGCTACACCTTC
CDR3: CASSLEGGDPSIGYTF

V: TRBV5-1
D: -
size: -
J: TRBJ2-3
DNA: TGCGCCAGCAGCTTGGCTGGAACGCGATTCACAGATACGCAGTATTTT
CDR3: CASSLAGTRFTDTQYF

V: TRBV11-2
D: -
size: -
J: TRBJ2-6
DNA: TGTGCCAGCAGCTCACCCCAGAGCTCTGGGGCCAACGTCCTGACTTTC
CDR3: CASSSPQSSGANVLTF

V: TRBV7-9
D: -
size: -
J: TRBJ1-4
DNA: TGTGCCAGCAGCTTAGAACAGGGACTCGAAAATGAAAAACTGTTTTTT
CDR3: CASSLEQGLENEKLFF

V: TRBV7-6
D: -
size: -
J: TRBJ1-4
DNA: TGTGCCAGCAGCTTAGGGGCGTGGGGGAAAACTAATGAAAAACTGTTTTTT
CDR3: CASSLGAWGKTNEKLFF

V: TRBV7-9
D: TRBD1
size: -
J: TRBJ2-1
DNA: TGTGCCAGCACCACCCTTCGAACAGGGGACAATGAGCAGTTCTTC
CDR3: CASTTLRTGDNEQFF

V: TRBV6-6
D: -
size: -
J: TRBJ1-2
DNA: TGTGCCAGCAGAAAGTGGGAAGGGGGAACTGGCTACACCTTC
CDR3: CASRKWEGGTGYTF

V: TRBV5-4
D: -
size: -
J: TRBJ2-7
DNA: TGTGCCAGCTCCCGAGGGGAGACCTACGAGCAGTACTTC
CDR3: CASSRGETYEQYF

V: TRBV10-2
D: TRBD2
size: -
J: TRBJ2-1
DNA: TGCGCCAGCAATGTAGCGGGGGGGAAACATGAGCAGTTCTTC
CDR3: CASNVAGGKHEQFF

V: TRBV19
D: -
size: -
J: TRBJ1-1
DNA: TGTGCCAGTAGTCCCTGGGACACGGTTTACACTGAAGCTTTCTTT
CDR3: CASSPWDTVYTEAFF

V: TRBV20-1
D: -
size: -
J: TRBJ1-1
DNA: TGCAGTGCTAGTCGTACAGGGAACACTGAAGCTTTCTTT
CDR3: CSASRTGNTEAFF

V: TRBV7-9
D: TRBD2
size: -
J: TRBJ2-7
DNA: TGTGCCAGCAGCCCCCGGCTAGCGGGAGGGCCCGGAACCACTTACGAGCAGTACTTC
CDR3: CASSPRLAGGPGTTYEQYF

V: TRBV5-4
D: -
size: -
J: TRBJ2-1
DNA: TGTGCCAGCAGTGGGGGCCCAAGCTCCTACAATGAGCAGTTCTTC
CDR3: CASSGGPSSYNEQFF

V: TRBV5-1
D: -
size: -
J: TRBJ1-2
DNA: TGCGCCAGCAGCTTGGAACGGGGCTTCTATGGCTACACCTTC
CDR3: CASSLERGFYGYTF

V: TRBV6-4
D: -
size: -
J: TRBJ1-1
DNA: TGTGCCAGCAGTGACGGAAGTCGTTTGGGGTCAGCTTTCTTT
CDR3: CASSDGSRLGSAFF

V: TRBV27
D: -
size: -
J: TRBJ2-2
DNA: TGTGCCAGCAGCCCAACCAGGGTACCGGCCGGGGAGCTGTTTTTT
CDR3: CASSPTRVPAGELFF

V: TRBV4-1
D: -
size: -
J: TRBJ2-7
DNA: TGCGCCAGCAGCCAAGATCAGGGTTACTACGAGCAGTACTTC
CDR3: CASSQDQGYYEQYF

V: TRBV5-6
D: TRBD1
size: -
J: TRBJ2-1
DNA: TGTGCCAGCAGCCGTGCCGGACAGGGTATCAATGAGCAGTTCTTC
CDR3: CASSRAGQGINEQFF

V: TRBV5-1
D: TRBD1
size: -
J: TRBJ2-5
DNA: TGCGCCAGCAGCTTGGGCGGTGGACAGGGGCAAGAGACCCAGTACTTC
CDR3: CASSLGGGQGQETQYF

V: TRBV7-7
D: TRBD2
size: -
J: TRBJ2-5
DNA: TGTGCCAGCAGCTTAGGGTCCGGTAGCGGGGGACAAGAGACCCAGTACTTC
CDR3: CASSLGSGSGGQETQYF

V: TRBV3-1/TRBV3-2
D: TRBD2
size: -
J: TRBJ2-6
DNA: TGTGCCAGCAGCCAATATAGCGGGGGTGGGGCCAACGTCCTGACTTTC
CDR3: CASSQYSGGGANVLTF

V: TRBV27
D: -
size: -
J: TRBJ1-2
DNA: TGTGCCAGCAGTCAACAGGGATTTGGCTACACCTTC
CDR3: CASSQQGFGYTF

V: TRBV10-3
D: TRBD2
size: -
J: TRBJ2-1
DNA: TGTGCCACACAACTAGCGGGAGGTGCCCATGAGCAGTTCTTC
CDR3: CATQLAGGAHEQFF

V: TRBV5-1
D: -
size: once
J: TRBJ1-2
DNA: TGCGCCAGCAGCTACGAAAAGGAATATGGCTACACCTTC
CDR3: CASSYEKEYGYTF

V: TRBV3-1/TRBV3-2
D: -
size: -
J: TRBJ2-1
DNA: TGTGCCAGCAGCCATACTCAGGGTCTGGGTGAGCAGTTCTTC
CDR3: CASSHTQGLGEQFF

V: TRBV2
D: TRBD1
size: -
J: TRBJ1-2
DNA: TGTGCCAGCAACCCCGGGACAGGGGCTGTCAGAGGCTACACCTTC
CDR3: CASNPGTGAVRGYTF

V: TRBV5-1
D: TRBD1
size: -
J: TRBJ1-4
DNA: TGCGCCAGCAGCTCCCAGGGGGCGGGAGAAAAACTGTTTTTT
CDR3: CASSSQGAGEKLFF